This T cell receptor beta chain was profiled in a study of response to subunit inactivated influenza vaccine. In TCRdb, the RT-PCR reads were re-called with MiXCR into one record per CDR3 protein. This sample has 500,000 or so distinct CDR3 sequences; about 17% occur once, and the top ten carry approximately 3%. With regard to this clonotype: Antigen unknown.

Whole-study findings and limits: Seasonal influenza vaccination, on each occasion, was suggested by the authors to recruit few new T cells.

Germline V CDR1 and CDR2: KGHSH, LQKENI. V was shortened by 0 bases and J by 6 bases, with 17 bases between the two germline ends. The CDR3 extends over 16 amino acids. The chain uses TRBV18 and TRBJ2-5; D is unresolved. This sequence originates from a man in his fifties or sixties who received an inactivated influenza vaccine. Source: CD4+ T cells sorted from PBMCs, taken roughly 24 months after vaccination. The CDR3 DNA reads as TGTGCCAGCTCACCACCGACACACGCTTATTTCCAGACCCAGTACTTC. Translating it yields CASSPPTHAYFQTQYF.